The sequence of this T cell receptor beta chain was determined in a study of CD8 T cells in Susac syndrome. Random hexamers served to reverse transcribe roughly 0.5 to 1 ug RNA. Amplification of TCR beta CDR3 by immunoSEQ multiplex PCR spanned 54 Vbeta and 13 Jbeta. TCRdb re-derived calls from the immunoSEQ multiplex PCR reads in MiXCR, one entry per CDR3 protein. Among more than 150,000 distinct CDR3 sequences listed, roughly nine tenths were seen once. The study sequenced TCR beta in blood CD8+ and CD4+ T cells. Negative isolation yielded CD8+ and CD4+ T cells; FACS enriched TEMRA cells. Between the trimmed V and J ends, which lost 1 base and 10 bases, there was a span of 13 bases. The CDR3 has 13 residues. The germline gives CDR1 DFQATT, CDR2 SNEGSKA (reference sequence).

This chain uses TRBV20-1 with TRBJ1-4; the D gene is possibly TRBD1 (6 bases). The sample taken for sequencing was CD4+ T cells from PBMCs. This sequence was found in a human donor in good health. The CDR3 protein is CSARAQGPLKLFF. CDR3 in DNA: TGCAGTGCTAGAGCCCAGGGGCCTCTAAAACTGTTTTTT.